These 30 T cell receptor beta chains originate from one sample sequenced in a study of regulatory T cells in long-lasting Graves disease. Specified time point: newly diagnosed GD, antithyroid drugs for less than 3 months. The TCR library was made from RNA that had been extracted from PBMCs in TRIzol. In building TCR beta libraries, iRepertoire HTBI primers were used together with Arm-PCR of CDR3 regions. TCRdb ran MiXCR on the multiplex PCR reads and lists one entry per CDR3 protein. The sample consists of about 530,000 distinct CDR3 sequences, around 16% of them appearing once. The same data also went into a second study, on T cells in Graves' hyperthyroidism and ophthalmopathy.

The source was peripheral blood mononuclear cells (PBMCs), collected at new diagnosis, from a patient treated with antithyroid drugs. These receptor sequences come from a woman aged 35-65 years with Graves disease.

This clonotype was observed a few times. The V call is TRBV3-1, the J call TRBJ2-2; 8 bases agree with TRBD1. V was clipped by 4 bases and J by 6 bases; unmatched bases: 4. CDR3 length equals 14 residues. Germline V lookup: CDR1 LGHDT, CDR2 YNNKEL (reference sequence). CDR3 bases: TGTGCCAGCAGCCGACGGGACAGGTCCGGGGAGCTGTTTTTT. Translating gives CASSRRDRSGELFF.

The chain employs TRBV20-1 and TRBJ1-5; D not certain. This CDR3 contains 11 residues. Deletions cut 6 bases from V and 7 bases from J, with 10 bases between. Per the germline V gene, CDR1 is DFQATT and CDR2 is SNEGSKA (reference sequence). CDR3 DNA sequence: TGCAGTGCGCCGTACTCCCAGCCCCAGCATTTT. It yields the protein CSAPYSQPQHF.

This clonotype has more than one count but fewer than ten. The V call is TRBV20-1, the J call TRBJ2-3; 9 bases agree with TRBD2. The V segment lost 0 bases and the J segment 0 bases; nucleotides outside the gene matches: 10. In germline, CDR1 is DFQATT, CDR2 SNEGSKA (reference sequence). The CDR3 has 18 residues. The CDR3 loop is CSARDVRLAGISTDTQYF. CDR3 nucleotide sequence: TGCAGTGCTAGAGATGTCCGCCTAGCGGGGATAAGCACAGATACGCAGTATTTT.

This clonotype appeared many times. The rearrangement uses TRBV20-1 and TRBJ1-4; no reliable D call. This CDR3 is 13 amino acids long. CDR1 and CDR2 (germline): DFQATT, SNEGSKA (reference sequence). Trimming removed 5 bases from V and 3 bases from J, with 10 bases in between. CDR3 in amino acids: CSASDGPNEKLFF. CDR3 DNA sequence: TGCAGTGCTTCGGACGGTCCTAATGAAAAACTGTTTTTT.

In its sample, this clonotype was seen many times. This chain uses TRBV2 with TRBJ2-1, with D tentatively TRBD1 (5 bases). V was pared by 4 bases and J by 3 bases, with 13 bases between. The length of the CDR3 is 15 residues. In germline, CDR1 is SNHLY, CDR2 FYNNEI. The CDR3 nucleotides read TGTGCCAGCAGTGGAATAGGGGAATTCTACAATGAGCAGTTCTTC. Protein: CASSGIGEFYNEQFF.

There are many counts of this clonotype. V and J are TRBV12-3 or TRBV12-4 and TRBJ2-2; D may be TRBD1 (6 bases). V was trimmed by 3 bases and J by 5 bases, leaving 10 bases between them. This CDR3 is built from 14 residues. CDR3 region: CASSFPGVTGELFF. The CDR3 DNA sequence: TGTGCCAGCAGTTTCCCAGGGGTAACCGGGGAGCTGTTTTTT.

The table lists this clonotype with many counts. The rearrangement links TRBV15 to TRBJ2-3; D is unclear. V was pared by 0 bases and J by 4 bases, with 8 bases between. CDR1 is LNHNV and CDR2 is YYDKDF in the germline V gene (reference sequence). The CDR3 runs to 14 residues. In DNA form, the CDR3 reads TGTGCCACCAGCAGAGACGATAGCCCAGATACGCAGTATTTT. As protein: CATSRDDSPDTQYF.

This clonotype was found many times. J is TRBJ1-5 and V is TRBV2; a possible D gene is TRBD1 (5 bases). The CDR3 is made up of 15 amino acids. The ends were cut back, 5 bases at V and 10 bases at J, with 21 bases in the middle. The germline gives CDR1 SNHLY, CDR2 FYNNEI. The chain's CDR3 is CASSRLTGTVNPQHF. The CDR3 nucleotides are TGTGCCAGCAGTCGCCTAACCGGGACGGTTAATCCCCAGCATTTT.

This clonotype came up a few times. The CDR3 loop reads CATSREGSGLGEKLFF. CDR3 DNA: TGTGCCACCAGCAGAGAAGGCTCCGGACTAGGGGAAAAACTGTTTTTT. This chain uses TRBV15 with TRBJ1-4, with D uncertain. The CDR3 runs to 16 residues. Germline-derived CDR1 and CDR2 are LNHNV and YYDKDF (reference sequence). The germline V and J ends were trimmed by 0 bases and 8 bases, with 16 bases remaining between them.

This clonotype was seen more than once but under ten times. V gene TRBV6-1 combines with J gene TRBJ1-5; D is unresolved. This CDR3 is built from 12 residues. V lost 2 bases and J lost 9, with 8 bases in between. Germline V gene lookup returns CDR1 MNHNS and CDR2 SASEGT. This CDR3 reads CASSETLLPQHF. In DNA, the CDR3 is TGTGCCAGCAGTGAAACCCTCTTGCCCCAGCATTTT.

This clonotype was counted a few times. This rearrangement joins TRBV18 to TRBJ2-7; 7 bases map to TRBD1. CDR3 length: 15 amino acids. Germline V CDR1 and CDR2: KGHSH, LQKENI. V was clipped by 3 bases and J by 12 bases; unmatched bases: 17. The CDR3, as DNA: TGTGCCAGCTCACCCTCCGGGACAGAAGGAACATTTCGGTACTTC. The encoded protein is CASSPSGTEGTFRYF. Full variable domain (missing parts from reference TRBV18 and TRBJ2-7): NAGVMQNPRHLVRRRGQEARLRCSPMKGHSHVYWYRQLPEEGLKFMVYLQKENIIDESGMPKERFSAEFPKEGPSILRIQQVVRGDSAAYFCASSPSGTEGTFRYFGPGTRLTVT.

This clonotype was counted at least ten times. The CDR3 is CASTDTLNTEAFF. Written as DNA, the CDR3 is TGTGCCAGCACGGACACCTTGAACACTGAAGCTTTCTTT. The chain combines TRBV6-1 with TRBJ1-1; tentative D call: TRBD1 (5 bases). This CDR3 is built from 13 residues. Germline V gene sequence: CDR1 MNHNS, CDR2 SASEGT. V lost 7 bases and J 0 bases, leaving 9 bases between the germline ends.

This clonotype was counted between two and nine times. The rearrangement uses TRBV13 and TRBJ2-7; TRBD1 is a possible D gene (6 bases). This CDR3 is built from 15 residues. V shed 2 bases and J shed 2 bases, with 13 bases lying between them. The V gene's germline CDR1 is PRHDT and CDR2 FYEKMQ (reference sequence). The CDR3 coding sequence is TGTGCCAGCAGCTTAATACAGGGAAACGCCTACGAGCAGTACTTC. Encoded protein: CASSLIQGNAYEQYF.

This clonotype was seen ten or more times. The rearrangement joins TRBV2 to TRBJ2-5; D might be TRBD2 (5 bases). The V and J ends lost 4 bases and 5 bases respectively, with 8 bases between them. This CDR3 spans 12 amino acids. CDR1 and CDR2 (germline): SNHLY, FYNNEI. CDR3 protein: CASSVGSETQYF. The CDR3 coding sequence is TGTGCCAGCAGTGTAGGGAGCGAGACCCAGTACTTC.

The sample holds many counts of this clonotype. The chain links TRBV7-9 to TRBJ1-5; no reliable D call. V was cut by 0 bases and J by 4 bases, with 7 bases left in between. Germline CDR1 reads SEHNR; CDR2 reads FQNEAQ (reference sequence). The CDR3 covers 14 residues. CDR3 DNA sequence: TGTGCCAGCAGCTTAGCTAACACGAATCAGCCCCAGCATTTT. Translation gives CASSLANTNQPQHF.

This clonotype was recorded many times. The V and J genes are TRBV12-3 or TRBV12-4 and TRBJ1-1; unclear D gene. The CDR3 loop spans 13 amino acids. V was clipped by 3 bases and J by 2 bases, with 7 bases between them. The DNA of the CDR3 is TGTGCCAGCAGTTTTGGGCTAAACACTGAAGCTTTCTTT. Protein sequence: CASSFGLNTEAFF.

In this sample, this clonotype turned up many times. This chain joins TRBV2 and TRBJ1-6, with 10 bases lining up with TRBD1. This CDR3 region has 15 residues. V shed 6 bases, J shed 6 bases, and the junction held 5 bases outside the gene matches. Germline-derived CDR1 and CDR2 are SNHLY and FYNNEI. The CDR3 sequence: CASRGGTGVNSPLHF. DNA for the CDR3: TGTGCCAGCAGGGGTGGGACAGGGGTTAATTCACCCCTCCACTTT.

This clonotype has a count of ten or more. The rearrangement joins TRBV30 to TRBJ2-5; 7 bases align to TRBD2. The CDR3 totals 14 residues. Trimming removed 2 bases from V and 1 base from J; junction bases left unmatched: 4. The V gene's germline CDR1 is GTSNPN and CDR2 SVGIG (reference sequence). CDR3 nucleotide sequence: TGTGCCTGGAGTAATGGCGGGGGCCAAGAGACCCAGTACTTC. Translation: CAWSNGGGQETQYF.

As concerns this clonotype: This may come from a read error, since a much larger clone is one base off. The V call is TRBV7-9, the J call TRBJ2-1; D gene uncertain. CDR1 is SEHNR and CDR2 is FQNEAQ in the germline V gene (reference sequence). The CDR3 extends over 13 amino acids. As DNA, the CDR3 is TGTGCCGGCAGCATCGTCAAGTACAATGAGCAGTTCTTC. This encodes CAGSIVKYNEQFF.

This clonotype was observed a handful of times. The rearrangement uses TRBV6-5 and TRBJ1-5, with D maybe TRBD1 (6 bases). Germline values: CDR1 MNHEY, CDR2 SVGAGI. The V gene lost 0 bases and the J gene lost 2 bases, with 23 bases spanning the gap. The CDR3 is 20 amino acids. The CDR3 loop reads CASSYSGGRRDIGGNQPQHF. DNA of the CDR3: TGTGCCAGCAGTTACTCGGGGGGACGAAGGGACATCGGGGGCAATCAGCCCCAGCATTTT.

Ten or more counts support this clonotype. The chain couples TRBV28 to TRBJ2-1; no firm D call. Trimming left V 7 bases short and J 12 bases short, with 25 bases between. The CDR3 consists of 15 residues. Germline lookup yields CDR1 MDHEN and CDR2 SYDVKM. The CDR3 DNA reads TGTGCCAGCATAGACCTACGGAAAGGCAGCAAGGGGCAGTTCTTC. Translating it yields CASIDLRKGSKGQFF.

The chain recombines TRBV20-1 with TRBJ2-7; 8 nucleotides agree with TRBD2. CDR3 length equals 14 residues. After removal of 4 bases from V and 6 bases from J, the junction contained 11 bases not matched to a gene. Germline V gives CDR1 DFQATT, CDR2 SNEGSKA (reference sequence). CDR3 region: CSATLSSGSTEQYF. For the CDR3, the DNA is TGCAGTGCTACGCTTTCTAGCGGGTCAACCGAGCAGTACTTC.

Notes on this clonotype: This clone may be a read error of a much larger clone one base away. This chain's CDR3 is CASSLKDRGHNEQSF. CDR3 DNA: TGCGCCAGCAGCTTGAAGGACAGGGGGCACAATGAGCAGTCCTTC. This chain uses TRBV5-1 with TRBJ2-1; 11 nucleotides line up with TRBD1. In germline, CDR1 is SGHRS, CDR2 YFSETQ. The CDR3 contains 15 residues.

This clonotype was recorded a few times. This chain connects TRBV7-3 to TRBJ1-1, with 10 bases that match TRBD1. The CDR3 covers 17 residues. V shed 8 bases and J 6 bases; nucleotides not matched to a gene: 18. Germline V lookup: CDR1 SGHTA, CDR2 FQGTGA. The CDR3 coding sequence is TGTGCCAGCGGCCCGCGACAGGGGGCTGGGGTAGGGTCTGAAGCTTTCTTT. Translation: CASGPRQGAGVGSEAFF.

This clonotype was recorded many times. The rearrangement joins TRBV6-1 to TRBJ1-1; D call uncertain. CDR1 is MNHNS, CDR2 SASEGT, per germline. This CDR3 has 13 residues. V was shortened by 8 bases and J by 4 bases, with 14 bases between the two germline ends. The CDR3: CASGSWVGTEAFF. The CDR3 region has the DNA TGTGCCAGCGGGAGCTGGGTGGGCACTGAAGCTTTCTTT.

This clonotype turned up a few times. The rearrangement uses TRBV4-2 and TRBJ1-3; no clear D. V lost 0 bases and J lost 0, with 12 bases in between. The CDR3 contains 17 residues. Germline V gives CDR1 LGHNA, CDR2 YNFKEQ. Here the CDR3 reads CASSQDGSHNSGNTIYF. The CDR3 DNA reads TGTGCCAGCAGCCAAGATGGCAGCCACAACTCTGGAAACACCATATATTTT.

The J gene is TRBJ1-2, the V gene TRBV5-1, with 8 bases matching TRBD1. The J segment lost 10 bases and the V segment lost 4 bases, leaving 6 bases of the junction unmatched. CDR3 length: 12 amino acids. CDR1 and CDR2 (germline): SGHRS, YFSETQ. The CDR3: CASSAGQGDYTF. As DNA, the CDR3 is TGCGCCAGCAGCGCCGGACAGGGCGACTACACCTTC.

The rearrangement links TRBV9 to TRBJ2-1; no clear D. Deletions cut 0 bases from V and 6 bases from J, with 7 bases between. CDR3 length: 13 amino acids. Germline V lookup: CDR1 SGDLS, CDR2 YYNGEE. This chain's CDR3 is CASSVVSTNEQFF. Written as DNA, the CDR3 is TGTGCCAGCAGCGTAGTTAGCACCAATGAGCAGTTCTTC.

This clonotype has more than one count but fewer than ten. The V and J genes are TRBV6-2 or TRBV6-3 and TRBJ2-1; no clear D. The length of the CDR3 is 14 residues. Germline CDR1 MNHEY, CDR2 SVGEGT. Trimming removed 2 bases from V and 3 bases from J, with 8 bases in between. In nucleotides, the CDR3 is TGTGCCAGCAGTTACCCCGTTCTCTACAATGAGCAGTTCTTC. This gives the protein CASSYPVLYNEQFF.

The chain carries TRBV6-2 or TRBV6-3 and TRBJ2-3; TRBD2 aligns across 10 bases. This CDR3 has 18 residues. Germline V CDR1 and CDR2: MNHEY, SVGEGT. V shed 0 bases and J 4 bases; nucleotides not matched to a gene: 10. The CDR3 nucleotides read TGTGCCAGCAGTTACTCGAGAACAAAGCGGGGGGGCCCAGATACGCAGTATTTT. This codes for CASSYSRTKRGGPDTQYF.